This T cell receptor (beta chain) was found in a study of cytomegalovirus exposure and HLA in healthy donors. General observations from the study: High sensitivity and specificity were reportedly achieved when the classifier diagnosed cytomegalovirus status. Segments of the TCR beta V type were, in most cases, productive about 90% or about 30% of the time in an earlier analysis. In a later analysis, most CMV-associated TCR beta chains appeared HLA-restricted.

With 60 Vbeta and 13 Jbeta primers, the PCR was carried out. Per the authors' pipeline: Some 10 million of some 80 million unique TCR beta chains were shared, per a later count. The assay was immunoSEQ multiplex PCR, and TCRdb's table has in-frame clones only and misses some. V, J and clone size reflect that table, while D and trimming were determined from the DNA. Here the sample spans nearly 95,000 clones, 7.5% to 8.5% being singletons. The table lists this clone with a few counts. Its target is unknown. Trimming cost V 1 base and J 3 bases, with 10 bases left between them. In germline, CDR1 is MGHRA, CDR2 YSYEKL. The CDR3 is 14 residues long.

The clonotype comes from a man in his fifties or sixties in good health and CMV-seronegative. The sequenced sample was PBMCs. J is TRBJ2-7 and V is TRBV4-1, with D possibly TRBD1 on 6 matching bases. The CDR3 coding sequence is TGCGCCAGCAGCCAAGTCCCGGACAGCTACGAGCAGTACTTC. Translating it yields CASSQVPDSYEQYF.